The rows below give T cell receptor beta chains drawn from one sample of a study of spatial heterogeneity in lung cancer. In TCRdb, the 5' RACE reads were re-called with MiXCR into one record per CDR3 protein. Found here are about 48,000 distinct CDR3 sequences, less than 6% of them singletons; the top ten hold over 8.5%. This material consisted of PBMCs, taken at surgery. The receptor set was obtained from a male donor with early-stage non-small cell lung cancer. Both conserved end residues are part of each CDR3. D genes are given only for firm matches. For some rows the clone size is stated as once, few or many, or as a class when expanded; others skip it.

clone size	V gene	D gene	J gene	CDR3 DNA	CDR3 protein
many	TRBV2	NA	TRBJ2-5	TGTGCCAGCAGAAGCGGAGAGACCCAGTACTTC	CASRSGETQYF
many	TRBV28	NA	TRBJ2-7	TGTGCCAGCAGTTTAGGAACAGGGCTCGAGCAGTACTTC	CASSLGTGLEQYF
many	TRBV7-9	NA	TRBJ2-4	TGTGCCAGCAGCTCTCAGAGGGACATTCAGTACTTC	CASSSQRDIQYF
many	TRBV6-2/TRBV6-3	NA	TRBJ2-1	TGTGCCAGCAGACGACCCGGGACCACTTTAAATGAGCAGTTCTTC	CASRRPGTTLNEQFF
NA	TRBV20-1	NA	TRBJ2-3	TGCAGTGCTCCCTGGCCCGATACGCAGTATTTT	CSAPWPDTQYF
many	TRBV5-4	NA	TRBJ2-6	TGTGCCAGCAGCTTAAACCCAGGGGGGAACTCTGGGGCCAACGTCCTGACTTTC	CASSLNPGGNSGANVLTF
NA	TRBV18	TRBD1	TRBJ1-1	TGTGCCAGCTCACCATCAGGGGGGAACACTGAAGCTTTCTTT	CASSPSGGNTEAFF
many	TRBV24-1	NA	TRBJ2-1	TGTGCCACCAGTGATTTGGAGCTCAATGAGCAGTTCTTC	CATSDLELNEQFF
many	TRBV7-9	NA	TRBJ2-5	TGTGCCAGCAGCTTAGGGGAGTTCCAAGAGACCCAGTACTTC	CASSLGEFQETQYF
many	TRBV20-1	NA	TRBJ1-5	TGCAGTGTTAAGAGTTGGGTTAGTCAGCCCCAGCATTTT	CSVKSWVSQPQHF
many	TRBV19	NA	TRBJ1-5	TGTGCCAGTAGCATGGATAGCAATCAGCCCCAGCATTTT	CASSMDSNQPQHF
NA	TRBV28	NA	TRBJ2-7	TGTGCCAGCAGCTCCGGGGGGCGATACGAGCAGTACTTC	CASSSGGRYEQYF
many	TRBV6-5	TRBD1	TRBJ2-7	TGTGCCAGCAGCTACCCGGGACAGGGGACCTACGAGCAGTACTTC	CASSYPGQGTYEQYF
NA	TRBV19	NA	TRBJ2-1	TGTGCCAGTAGTATGGCGGGATTAAGCTCCTACAATGAGCAGTTCTTC	CASSMAGLSSYNEQFF
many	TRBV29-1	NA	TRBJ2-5	TGCAGCGTCGATCAGGGAGAAGAGACCCAGTACTTC	CSVDQGEETQYF
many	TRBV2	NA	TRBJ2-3	TGTGCCAGCAGTGAAGTACTAGCTCGTAGGACAGATACGCAGTATTTT	CASSEVLARRTDTQYF
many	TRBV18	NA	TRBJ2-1	TGTGCCAGCTCACCACCGAAGGGATTCGGCAATGAGCAGTTCTTC	CASSPPKGFGNEQFF
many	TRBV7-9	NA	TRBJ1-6	TGTGCCAGCAGCTTAGCTGAAGGACCCCTCCACTTT	CASSLAEGPLHF
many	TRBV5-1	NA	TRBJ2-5	TGCGCCAGCGGGCCGGGAGCTAACGACGAGACCCAGTACTTC	CASGPGANDETQYF
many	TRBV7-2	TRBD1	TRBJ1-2	TGTGCCAGCAGCCAAACAGGGGGCCCCTACACCTTC	CASSQTGGPYTF
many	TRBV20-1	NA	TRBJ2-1	TGCAGTGCTAGAGTGTCCAGCGGTAACAATGAGCAGTTCTTC	CSARVSSGNNEQFF
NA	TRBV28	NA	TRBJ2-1	TGTGCCAGCAGTCCCGGAGTCAGTGAGCAGTTCTTC	CASSPGVSEQFF
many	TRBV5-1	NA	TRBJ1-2	TGCGCCAGCCGGACCGGGGCGAGGGGAAACACCTTC	CASRTGARGNTF
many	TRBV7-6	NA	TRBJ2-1	TGTGCCAGCAGCCCGCTGGGCAGTCAGATGGGGAGTGAGCAGTTCTTC	CASSPLGSQMGSEQFF
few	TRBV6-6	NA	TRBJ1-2	TGTGCCAGCAGCTCCCTTCGGGACAACGCTAACTATGGCTACACCTTC	CASSSLRDNANYGYTF
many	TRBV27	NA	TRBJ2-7	TGTGCCAGCAGGTCCAAGGGCTCCTACGAGCAGTACTTC	CASRSKGSYEQYF
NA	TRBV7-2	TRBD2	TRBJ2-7	TGTGCCAGCAGCTCGCCCCCTCCGGGACTAGCGGGCGGGATATCCGACGAGCAGTACTTC	CASSSPPPGLAGGISDEQYF
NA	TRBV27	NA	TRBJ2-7	TGTGCCAGCAGTTTATCGTGGGGGTCCTACGAGCAGTACTTC	CASSLSWGSYEQYF
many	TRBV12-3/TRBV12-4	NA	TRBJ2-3	TGTGCCAGCAGTTTAGGCGGCGGCCGGGATACGCAGTATTTT	CASSLGGGRDTQYF
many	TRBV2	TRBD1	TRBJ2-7	TGTGCCAGCGGACAGGGGGAGGGGCAGTACTTC	CASGQGEGQYF
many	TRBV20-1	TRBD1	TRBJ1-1	TGCAGTGCTAGCCCGGACAGGGAATCTGAAGCTTTCTTT	CSASPDRESEAFF
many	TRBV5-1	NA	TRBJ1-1	TGCGCCAGCAGCTTAATTTCGGAGAACACTGAAGCTTTCTTT	CASSLISENTEAFF
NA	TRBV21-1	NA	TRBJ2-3	TGTGCCAGCAGCAAAGTTAGAACTAGCGGGAAGGGGGGAGATACGCAGTATTTT	CASSKVRTSGKGGDTQYF
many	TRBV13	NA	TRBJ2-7	TGTGCCAGCAGCTTAGAACAGGATTACGAGCAGTACTTC	CASSLEQDYEQYF
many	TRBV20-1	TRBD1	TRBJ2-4	TGCAGTGCTAGAGATGGACAGGGCCTTGAGAACATTCAGTACTTC	CSARDGQGLENIQYF
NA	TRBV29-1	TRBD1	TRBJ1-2	TGCAGCGTTGAAGATCTATGGACAGGCTCCGTCTATGGCTACACCTTC	CSVEDLWTGSVYGYTF
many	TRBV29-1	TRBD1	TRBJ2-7	TGCAGCGCCCGACAGGGTTACGAGCAGTACTTC	CSARQGYEQYF
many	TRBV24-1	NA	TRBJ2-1	TGTGCCACGGCCTCAAGGATGTACAATGAGCAGTTCTTC	CATASRMYNEQFF
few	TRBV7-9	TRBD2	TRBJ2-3	TGTGCCAGCAGCTTGGGACTAGCCGATACGCAGTATTTT	CASSLGLADTQYF
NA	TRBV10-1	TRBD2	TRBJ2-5	TGCGCCAGCAGTGGTGGGAGGGCCGAAGAGACCCAGTACTTC	CASSGGRAEETQYF
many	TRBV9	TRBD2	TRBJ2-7	TGTGCCAGCAGCGTCGCTAGCGGGGGTGCCTACGAGCAGTACTTC	CASSVASGGAYEQYF
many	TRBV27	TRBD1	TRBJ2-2	TGTGCCAGCAGTTTACGGCCCCCGGGACAGGGGAACACCGGGGAGCTGTTTTTT	CASSLRPPGQGNTGELFF
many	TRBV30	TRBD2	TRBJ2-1	TGTGCCTGGAGACTAGCGGGACCCTCCTACAATGAGCAGTTCTTC	CAWRLAGPSYNEQFF
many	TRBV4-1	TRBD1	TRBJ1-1	TGCGCCAGCAGCCGCAGGGGGGGGGACACTGAAGCTTTCTTT	CASSRRGGDTEAFF
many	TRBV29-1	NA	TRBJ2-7	TGCAGCGTTGCCGAGTTCTCCTACGAGCAGTACTTC	CSVAEFSYEQYF
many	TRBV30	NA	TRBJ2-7	TGTGCCTGGATAGGAGGGAGCTCCTACGAGCAGTACTTC	CAWIGGSSYEQYF
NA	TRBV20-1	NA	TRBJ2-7	TGCAGTGCTAGTCGCAGGAGCGCCTACGAGCAGTACTTC	CSASRRSAYEQYF
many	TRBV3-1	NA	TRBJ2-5	TGTGCCAGCAGCCACAGGACCCTTGGGATGAATGGAGAGACCCAGTACTTC	CASSHRTLGMNGETQYF
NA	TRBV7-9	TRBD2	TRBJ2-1	TGTGCCAGCAGCTCGCGGACTAGCGGGGTGGCCTACAATGAGCAGTTCTTC	CASSSRTSGVAYNEQFF
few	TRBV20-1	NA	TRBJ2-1	TGCAGTGCTAGAGATCATGGGGGGAGGAAGAATGAGCAGTTCTTC	CSARDHGGRKNEQFF
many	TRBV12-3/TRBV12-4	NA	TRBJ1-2	TGTGCCAGCAGTTTAGGCCGGCTAGACGGAGGCTACACCTTC	CASSLGRLDGGYTF
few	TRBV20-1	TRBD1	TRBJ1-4	TGCAGTGTCCCAGACAGGGGGGGAGAAAAACTGTTTTTT	CSVPDRGGEKLFF
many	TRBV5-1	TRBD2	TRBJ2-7	TGCGCCAGCAGTCCGGCTGCGGGAGGGGGGTTATTCTACGAGCAGTACTTC	CASSPAAGGGLFYEQYF
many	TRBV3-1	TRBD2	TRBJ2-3	TGTGCCAGCAGCTACGGACTAGCGGGTCGGAGGACAGATACGCAGTATTTT	CASSYGLAGRRTDTQYF